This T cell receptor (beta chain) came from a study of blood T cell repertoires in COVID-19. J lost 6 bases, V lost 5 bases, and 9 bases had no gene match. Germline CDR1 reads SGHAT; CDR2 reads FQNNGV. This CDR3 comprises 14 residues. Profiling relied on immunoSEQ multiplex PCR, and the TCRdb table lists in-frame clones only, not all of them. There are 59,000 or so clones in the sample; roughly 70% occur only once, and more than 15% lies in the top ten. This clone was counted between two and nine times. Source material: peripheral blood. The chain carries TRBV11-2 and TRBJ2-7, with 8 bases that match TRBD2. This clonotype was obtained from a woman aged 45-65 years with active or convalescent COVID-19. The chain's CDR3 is CASSPSGGSGEQYF. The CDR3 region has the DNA TGTGCCAGCAGCCCCTCGGGAGGGTCTGGCGAGCAGTACTTC. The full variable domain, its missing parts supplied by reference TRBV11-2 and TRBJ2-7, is EAGVAQSPRYKIIEKRQSVAFWCNPISGHATLYWYQQILGQGPKLLIQFQNNGVVDDSQLPKDRFSAERLKGVDSTLKIQPAKLEDSAVYLCASSPSGGSGEQYFGPGTRLTVT.